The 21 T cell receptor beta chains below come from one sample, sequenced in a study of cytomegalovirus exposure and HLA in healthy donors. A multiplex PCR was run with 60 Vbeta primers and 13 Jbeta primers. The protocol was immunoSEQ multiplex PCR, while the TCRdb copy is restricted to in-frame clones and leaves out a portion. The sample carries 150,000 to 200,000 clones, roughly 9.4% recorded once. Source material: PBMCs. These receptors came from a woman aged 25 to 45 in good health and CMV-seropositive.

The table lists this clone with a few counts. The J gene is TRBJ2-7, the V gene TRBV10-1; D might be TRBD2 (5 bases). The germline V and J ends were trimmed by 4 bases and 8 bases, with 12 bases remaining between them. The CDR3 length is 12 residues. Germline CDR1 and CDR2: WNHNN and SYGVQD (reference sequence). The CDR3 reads CASSGNGNQQYF. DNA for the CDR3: TGCGCCAGCAGTGGGAACGGGAACCAGCAGTACTTC.

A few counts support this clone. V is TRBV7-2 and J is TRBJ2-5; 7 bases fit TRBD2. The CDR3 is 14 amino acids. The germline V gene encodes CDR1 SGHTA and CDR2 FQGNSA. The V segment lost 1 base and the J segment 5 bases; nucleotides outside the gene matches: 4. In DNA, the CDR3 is TGTGCCAGCAGCTTAGAACTAGCGAGGGAGACCCAGTACTTC. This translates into CASSLELARETQYF.

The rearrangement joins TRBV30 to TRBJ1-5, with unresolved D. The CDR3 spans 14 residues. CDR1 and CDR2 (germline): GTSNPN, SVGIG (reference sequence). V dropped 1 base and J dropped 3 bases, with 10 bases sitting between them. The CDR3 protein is CAWSADNPNQPQHF. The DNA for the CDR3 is TGTGCCTGGAGTGCTGACAACCCCAATCAGCCCCAGCATTTT.

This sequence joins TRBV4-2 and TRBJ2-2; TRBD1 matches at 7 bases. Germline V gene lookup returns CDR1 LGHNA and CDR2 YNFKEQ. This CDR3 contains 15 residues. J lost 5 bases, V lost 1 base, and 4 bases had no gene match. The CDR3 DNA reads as TGTGCCAGCAGCCAAGGGGACAGTGAAACCGGGGAGCTGTTTTTT. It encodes CASSQGDSETGELFF.

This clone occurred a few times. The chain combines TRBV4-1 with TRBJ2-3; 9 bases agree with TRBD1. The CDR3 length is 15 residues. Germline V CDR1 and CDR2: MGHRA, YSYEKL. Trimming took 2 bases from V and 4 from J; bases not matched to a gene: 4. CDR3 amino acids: CASSQTWTGADTQYF. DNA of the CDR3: TGCGCCAGCAGCCAAACATGGACAGGGGCAGATACGCAGTATTTT.

The CDR3 reads CASSDSRYEQYF. The CDR3 region has the DNA TGCGCCAGCAGCGACAGTAGGTACGAGCAGTACTTC. This rearrangement joins TRBV5-1 to TRBJ2-7, with a weak D call TRBD1 (5 bases). V shed 4 bases and J shed 4 bases, with 9 bases lying between them. CDR3 size: 12 residues. Germline loops: CDR1 SGHRS, CDR2 YFSETQ.

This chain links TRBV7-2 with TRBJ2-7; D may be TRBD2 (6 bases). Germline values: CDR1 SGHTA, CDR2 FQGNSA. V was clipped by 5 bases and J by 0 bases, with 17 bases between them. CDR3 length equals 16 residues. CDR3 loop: CASSLQGSGISYEQYF. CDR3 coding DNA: TGTGCCAGCAGCCTCCAGGGTAGCGGTATCTCCTACGAGCAGTACTTC.

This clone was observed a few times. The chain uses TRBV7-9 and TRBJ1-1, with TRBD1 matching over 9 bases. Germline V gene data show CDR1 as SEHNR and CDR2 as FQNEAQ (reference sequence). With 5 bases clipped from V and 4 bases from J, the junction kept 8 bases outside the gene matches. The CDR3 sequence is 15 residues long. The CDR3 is CASSVTQGAGTEAFF. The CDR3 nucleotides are TGTGCCAGCAGCGTGACACAGGGGGCGGGCACTGAAGCTTTCTTT.

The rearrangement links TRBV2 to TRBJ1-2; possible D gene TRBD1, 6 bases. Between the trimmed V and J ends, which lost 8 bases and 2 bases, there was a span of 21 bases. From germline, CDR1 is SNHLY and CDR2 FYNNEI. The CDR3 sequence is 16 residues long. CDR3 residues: CASLDLMTGLNYGYTF. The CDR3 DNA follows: TGTGCCAGCCTTGACTTAATGACAGGCTTAAACTATGGCTACACCTTC. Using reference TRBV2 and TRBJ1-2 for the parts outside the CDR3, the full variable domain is EPEVTQTPSHQVTQMGQEVILRCVPISNHLYFYWYRQILGQKVEFLVSFYNNEISEKSEIFDDQFSVERPDGSNFTLKIRSTKLEDSAMYFCASLDLMTGLNYGYTFGSGTRLTVV.

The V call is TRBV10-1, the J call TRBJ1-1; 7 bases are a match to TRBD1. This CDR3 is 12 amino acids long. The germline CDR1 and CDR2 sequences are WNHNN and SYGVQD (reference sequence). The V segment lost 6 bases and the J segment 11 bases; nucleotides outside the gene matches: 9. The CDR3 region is CASSETGLAAFF. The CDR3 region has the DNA TGCGCCAGCAGCGAGACAGGGCTAGCTGCTTTCTTT.

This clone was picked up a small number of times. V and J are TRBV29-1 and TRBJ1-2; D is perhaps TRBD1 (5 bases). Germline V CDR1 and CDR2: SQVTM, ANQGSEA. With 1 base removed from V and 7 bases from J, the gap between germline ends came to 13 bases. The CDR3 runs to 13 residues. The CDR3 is CSVEGTPTGGYTF. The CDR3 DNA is TGCAGCGTTGAAGGGACACCGACCGGTGGCTACACCTTC.

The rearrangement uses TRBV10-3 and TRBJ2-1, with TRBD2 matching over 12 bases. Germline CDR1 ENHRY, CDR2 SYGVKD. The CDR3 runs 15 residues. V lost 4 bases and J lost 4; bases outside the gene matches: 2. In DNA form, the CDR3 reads TGTGCCATCAGTGGAGGACTAGCGGGATACAATGAGCAGTTCTTC. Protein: CAISGGLAGYNEQFF.

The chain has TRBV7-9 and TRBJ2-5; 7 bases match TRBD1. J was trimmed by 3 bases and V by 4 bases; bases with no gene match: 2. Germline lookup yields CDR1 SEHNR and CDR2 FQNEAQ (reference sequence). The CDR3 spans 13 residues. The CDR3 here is CASSWDRKETQYF. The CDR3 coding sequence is TGTGCCAGCAGCTGGGACAGAAAAGAGACCCAGTACTTC.

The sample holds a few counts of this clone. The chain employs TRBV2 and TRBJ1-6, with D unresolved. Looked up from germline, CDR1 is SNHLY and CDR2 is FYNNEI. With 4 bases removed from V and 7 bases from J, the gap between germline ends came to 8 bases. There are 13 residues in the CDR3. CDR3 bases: TGTGCCAGCAGTGTAGAGCGGAATTCACCCCTCCACTTT. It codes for CASSVERNSPLHF.

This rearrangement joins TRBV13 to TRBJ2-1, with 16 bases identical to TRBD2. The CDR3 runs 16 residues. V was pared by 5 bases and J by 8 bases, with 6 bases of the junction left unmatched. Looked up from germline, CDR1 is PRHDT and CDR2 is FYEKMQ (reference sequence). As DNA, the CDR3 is TGTGCCAGCAGCCTGGGGACTAGCGGGAGGGGGGATGAGCAGTTCTTC. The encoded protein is CASSLGTSGRGDEQFF.

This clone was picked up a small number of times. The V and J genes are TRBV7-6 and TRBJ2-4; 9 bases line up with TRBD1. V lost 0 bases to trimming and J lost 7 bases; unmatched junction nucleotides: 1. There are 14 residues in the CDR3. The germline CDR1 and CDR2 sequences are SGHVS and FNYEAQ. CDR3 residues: CASSLAGQGNIQYF. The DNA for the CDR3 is TGTGCCAGCAGCTTAGCGGGACAGGGTAACATTCAGTACTTC. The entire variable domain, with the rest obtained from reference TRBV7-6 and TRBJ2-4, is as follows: GAGVSQSPRYKVTKRGQDVALRCDPISGHVSLYWYRQALGQGPEFLTYFNYEAQQDKSGLPNDRFSAERPEGSISTLTIQRTEQRDSAMYRCASSLAGQGNIQYFGAGTRLSVL.

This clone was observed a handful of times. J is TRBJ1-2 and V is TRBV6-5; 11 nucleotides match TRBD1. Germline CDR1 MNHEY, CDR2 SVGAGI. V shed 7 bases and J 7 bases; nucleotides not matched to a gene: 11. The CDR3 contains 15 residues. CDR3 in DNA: TGTGCCAGCACCGGGGACAGGGGGGGTCTGGTTGGCTACACCTTC. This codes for CASTGDRGGLVGYTF.

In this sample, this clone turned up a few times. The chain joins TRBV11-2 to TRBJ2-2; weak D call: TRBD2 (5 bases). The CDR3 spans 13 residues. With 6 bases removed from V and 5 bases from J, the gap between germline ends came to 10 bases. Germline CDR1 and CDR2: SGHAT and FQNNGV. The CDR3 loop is CASRSTRTGELFF. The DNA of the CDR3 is TGTGCCAGCAGATCAACTAGAACCGGGGAGCTGTTTTTT.

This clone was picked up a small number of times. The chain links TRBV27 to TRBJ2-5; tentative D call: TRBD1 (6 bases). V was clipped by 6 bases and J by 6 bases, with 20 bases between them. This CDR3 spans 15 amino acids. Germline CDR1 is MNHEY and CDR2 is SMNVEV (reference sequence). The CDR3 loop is CASRLQGVGSKTQYF. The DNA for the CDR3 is TGTGCCAGCAGGTTACAGGGCGTGGGGTCGAAGACCCAGTACTTC.

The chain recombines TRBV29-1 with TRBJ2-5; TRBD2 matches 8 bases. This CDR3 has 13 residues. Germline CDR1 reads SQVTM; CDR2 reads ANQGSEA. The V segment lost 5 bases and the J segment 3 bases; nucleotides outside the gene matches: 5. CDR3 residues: CSVNGAGEETQYF. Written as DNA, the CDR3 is TGCAGCGTTAATGGAGCGGGAGAAGAGACCCAGTACTTC.

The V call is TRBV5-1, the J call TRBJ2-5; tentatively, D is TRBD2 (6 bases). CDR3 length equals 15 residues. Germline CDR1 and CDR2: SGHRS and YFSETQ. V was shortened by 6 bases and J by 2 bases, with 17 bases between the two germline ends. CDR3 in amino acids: CASTTDSGLQETQYF. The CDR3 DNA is TGCGCCAGCACCACAGACTCGGGACTTCAAGAGACCCAGTACTTC.